Listed below are T cell receptor beta chains from one sample, sequenced in a study of T cell changes during pregnancy in multiple sclerosis. Here immunoSEQ multiplex PCR was the method, and the copy in TCRdb shows in-frame clones only, minus some. The table includes around 92,000 clones, approximately 94% detected once. Sample: peripheral blood, taken in the third trimester of pregnancy. These receptors were obtained from a female donor with multiple sclerosis, enrolled in a pregnancy study. Each CDR3 is given with its conserved first and last residue. The order of the fields is V gene, D gene, clone size, J gene, CDR3 DNA, CDR3 protein. A D gene is named only where the DNA matches it firmly. Only some rows state a clone size, as once, few, many or a class for expanded clones.

>TRBV5-6|TRBD2|.|TRBJ2-2
TGTGCCAGCAGCCCTACTAGCGGGAGCTCCGCGAACACCGGGGAGCTGTTTTTT
CASSPTSGSSANTGELFF
>TRBV18|TRBD1|.|TRBJ1-2
TGTGCCAGCTCCGCAACCGGGACAGGGTGGTTCGGTGGCTACACCTTC
CASSATGTGWFGGYTF
>TRBV5-1|TRBD2|.|TRBJ2-3
TGCGCCAGCACCCCACTAGCGGGACAAACAGATACGCAGTATTTT
CASTPLAGQTDTQYF
>TRBV19|.|.|TRBJ2-3
TGTGCCAGTAGACTACAGGGAACAGATACGCAGTATTTT
CASRLQGTDTQYF
>TRBV29-1|.|.|TRBJ1-5
TGCAGCGTTGGTACCGGCAGGGTCGATCAGCCCCAGCATTTT
CSVGTGRVDQPQHF
>TRBV15|.|.|TRBJ1-2
TGTGCCACCAGCCCCAGGCGCGGGTGGGCGGGGGCTGGTACTAACTATGGCTACACCTTC
CATSPRRGWAGAGTNYGYTF
>TRBV27|.|.|TRBJ2-5
TGTGCCAGCAGTTTATACGGGACTGGCCCGGAGACCCAGTACTTC
CASSLYGTGPETQYF
>TRBV6-5|.|.|TRBJ1-2
TGTGCCAGCAGTTACTCTGCGGGGACGGTACGGGGCTACACCTTC
CASSYSAGTVRGYTF
>TRBV13|.|.|TRBJ2-5
TGTGCCAGCAGCTTAAGGAGGGGTGTCCAAGAGACCCAGTACTTC
CASSLRRGVQETQYF
>TRBV27|TRBD1|.|TRBJ2-2
TGTGCCAGCAGTTTATCGAGGGACAGGGCCAACACCGGGGAGCTGTTTTTT
CASSLSRDRANTGELFF
>TRBV5-1|.|.|TRBJ1-2
TGCGCCAGCAGGTATACTACTTCTAACTATGGCTACACCTTC
CASRYTTSNYGYTF
>TRBV28|TRBD1|.|TRBJ2-7
TGTGCCAGCGGGGACAGCTACGAGCAGTACTTC
CASGDSYEQYF
>TRBV4-2|TRBD2|.|TRBJ2-3
TGTGCCAGCAGCCAAGGGACTAGCGGGTCCTCATCTAGCACAGATACGCAGTATTTT
CASSQGTSGSSSSTDTQYF
>TRBV7-8|.|.|TRBJ1-5
TGTGCCAGCAGCTTAGGCACAATAAATCAGCCCCAGCATTTT
CASSLGTINQPQHF
>TRBV19|TRBD1|once|TRBJ2-3
TGTGCCAGTAGTATGGGACAGGGCACAGATACGCAGTATTTT
CASSMGQGTDTQYF
>TRBV6-5|.|.|TRBJ2-1
TGTGCCAGCAGTTACTCGGGACTCCTCTACAATGAGCAGTTCTTC
CASSYSGLLYNEQFF
>TRBV5-1|TRBD1|.|TRBJ2-7
TGCGCCAGCAGCCTGGGAGGGACAGGGTACGAGCAGTACTTC
CASSLGGTGYEQYF
>TRBV19|TRBD1|.|TRBJ2-5
TGTGCCAGTAGTCCGGGAAGGGACAGGTTAAGGACCCAGTACTTC
CASSPGRDRLRTQYF
>TRBV7-3|TRBD1|few|TRBJ2-2
TGTGCCAGCAGTAGGGACAGGACGGACACCGGGGAGCTGTTTTTT
CASSRDRTDTGELFF
>TRBV6-5|TRBD1|.|TRBJ1-3
TGTGCCAGCAAGCAACAGGGGGCCTTTGGAAACACCATATATTTT
CASKQQGAFGNTIYF
>TRBV5-1|.|.|TRBJ2-1
TGCGCCAGCAGCCTGGAGTCTAAGTCCCTCCATGAGCAGTTCTTC
CASSLESKSLHEQFF
>TRBV11-1|TRBD2|.|TRBJ2-2
TGTGCCAGCAAATCCGGGACTATTCACACCGGGGAGCTGTTTTTT
CASKSGTIHTGELFF
>TRBV5-1|.|once|TRBJ2-7
TGCGCCAGCAGCTTGGGCAGGGAAAGCTCCTACGAGCAGTACTTC
CASSLGRESSYEQYF
>TRBV15|TRBD2|.|TRBJ2-2
TGTGCCACCAGCAACTTACTAGCGGGGGTCGGGGAACCCGGGGAGCTGTTTTTT
CATSNLLAGVGEPGELFF
>TRBV7-9|TRBD1|.|TRBJ1-1
TGTGCCAGCAGTCACTCTGGACAGGGGGCCGGGGGGACTGAAGCTTTCTTT
CASSHSGQGAGGTEAFF
>TRBV5-6|TRBD2|.|TRBJ2-7
TGTGCCAGCAGCGCGGGACTAGCGGTACACCTAAACTACGAGCAGTACTTC
CASSAGLAVHLNYEQYF
>TRBV6-1|TRBD1|.|TRBJ1-4
TGTGCCAGCCGGCCCGGGACAGCGAGGGGGCTGTTTTTT
CASRPGTARGLFF
>TRBV15|TRBD1|.|TRBJ2-7
TGTGCCACCACCTCCCCGGGACAGGGACCTACGAGGCAGTACTTC
CATTSPGQGPTRQYF
>TRBV28|TRBD2|.|TRBJ2-1
TGTGCCAGCAGTTTCCCGGCGGGAGGTTGGTACAATGAGCAGTTCTTC
CASSFPAGGWYNEQFF
>TRBV6-1|TRBD2|.|TRBJ2-7
TGTGCCAGCAGTGAACTGACTAGCGGAACCTACGAGCAGTACTTC
CASSELTSGTYEQYF
>TRBV30|.|.|TRBJ2-7
TGTGCCTGGAGCCCCCCGGTCCTCTACGAGCAGTACTTC
CAWSPPVLYEQYF
>TRBV2|.|.|TRBJ2-1
TGTGCCAGCCTCTTATACAATGAGCAGTTCTTC
CASLLYNEQFF
>TRBV2|TRBD1|.|TRBJ2-2
TGTGCCAGCAGTGTTCGGACAGGGGACACCGGGGAGCTGTTTTTT
CASSVRTGDTGELFF
>TRBV6-1|.|.|TRBJ2-3
TGTGCCACCCAACAGAGGGAAACAGATACGCAGTATTTT
CATQQRETDTQYF
>TRBV28|.|once|TRBJ2-5
TGTGCCAGCAGTTCCGGAGGAGGGGAGACCCAGTACTTC
CASSSGGGETQYF
>TRBV28|.|.|TRBJ1-5
TGTGCCAGCAGTTTGGCGGGCAGGAGCAATCAGCCCCAGCATTTT
CASSLAGRSNQPQHF
>TRBV9|TRBD2|.|TRBJ2-1
TGTGCCAGCAGCGTATTGACTAGCGGGAATTACAATGAGCAGTTCTTC
CASSVLTSGNYNEQFF
>TRBV28|TRBD2|once|TRBJ2-1
TGTGCCAGCAGTAGCGGGAGCTTCAACAATGAGCAGTTCTTC
CASSSGSFNNEQFF
>TRBV2|.|.|TRBJ2-2
TGTGCCAGCAGCGGGACTTTTACCGGGGAGCTGTTTTTT
CASSGTFTGELFF
>TRBV2|TRBD2|.|TRBJ2-4
TGTGCCAGCAGCACACCCGGACTAGCGGGAGCATCCACCAAAAACATTCAGTACTTC
CASSTPGLAGASTKNIQYF
>TRBV2|TRBD1|.|TRBJ2-3
TGTGCCAGCAGTGAAGGGACAGGGGGCATAGATACGCAGTATTTT
CASSEGTGGIDTQYF
>TRBV7-9|TRBD1|.|TRBJ2-7
TGTGCCAGCAGCTCATCCACAGACAGGGCCTACGAGCAGTACTTC
CASSSSTDRAYEQYF
>TRBV7-9|.|.|TRBJ2-2
TGTGCCAGCAGCTCTGTTAGCCGGACCGGGGAGCTGTTTTTT
CASSSVSRTGELFF
>TRBV4-1|TRBD1|.|TRBJ2-6
TGCGCCAGCAGCAGGGGACAGGGCCCCTCTGGGGCCAACGTCCTGACTTTC
CASSRGQGPSGANVLTF
>TRBV2|.|.|TRBJ2-4
TGTGCCAGCAGGGGGGCGATAAACATTCAGTACTTC
CASRGAINIQYF
>TRBV4-1|.|.|TRBJ2-1
TGCGCCAGCAGCCAAGCCTACGGGAATGAGCAGTTCTTC
CASSQAYGNEQFF
>TRBV28|TRBD1|.|TRBJ2-7
TGTGCCAGCAGTTTTAGCGCAGGGGGCGGCTGGTACGAGCAGTACTTC
CASSFSAGGGWYEQYF
>TRBV5-4|TRBD1|.|TRBJ2-5
TGTGCCAGCAGAAAGGGACAGGGGGAGTGGGAGACCCAGTACTTC
CASRKGQGEWETQYF
>TRBV18|.|.|TRBJ2-7
TGTGCCAGCTCCCAAAAGACCAGGTACGACTCCTACGAGCAGTACTTC
CASSQKTRYDSYEQYF
>TRBV5-1|.|.|TRBJ2-7
TGCGCCAGCAGCTTATCCGTTACGGGCGAGCAGTACTTC
CASSLSVTGEQYF
>TRBV5-1|TRBD1|.|TRBJ2-7
TGCGCCAGCAGCCCACCGGGACAGGTGTCCTACGAGCAGTACTTC
CASSPPGQVSYEQYF
>TRBV5-6|.|.|TRBJ2-1
TGTGCCAGCAGCTTGAGGAGGGGAATAACCTACAATGAGCAGTTCTTC
CASSLRRGITYNEQFF
>TRBV6-1|TRBD2|.|TRBJ2-7
TGTGCCATCAGACTAGCGGGAGCCTACGAGCAGTACTTC
CAIRLAGAYEQYF
>TRBV4-2|TRBD2|.|TRBJ2-7
TGTGCCAGCAGCCAAGAGGTCACGGGACTAGCGGGAGTTTTAAGCTCCTACGAGCAGTACTTC
CASSQEVTGLAGVLSSYEQYF
>TRBV4-2|TRBD2|.|TRBJ2-7
TGTGCCAGCAGCCAAGATGGGACTAGCGGGTCCTACGAGCAGTACTTC
CASSQDGTSGSYEQYF
>TRBV5-1|TRBD1|.|TRBJ2-7
TGCGCCAGCAGCGACAGGGGTTACGAGCAGTACTTC
CASSDRGYEQYF
>TRBV29-1|.|.|TRBJ2-4
TGCAGCGTTGAAGGGGGCTCCAAAAACATTCAGTACTTC
CSVEGGSKNIQYF
>TRBV4-3|.|.|TRBJ1-1
TGCGCCAGCAGCCAAATAACCGGGGGTAAGGCTTTCTTT
CASSQITGGKAFF
>TRBV19|.|once|TRBJ2-1
TGTGCCAGTAGTATCCAGAACGAGCAGTTCTTC
CASSIQNEQFF